This T cell receptor beta chain is from a study of blood T cell repertoires in COVID-19. How the authors handled the data: Amplification of reference gene primers provided the estimated nucleated cell counts. Clones were read by immunoSEQ multiplex PCR, and TCRdb kept only the in-frame ones, dropping some. D and trimming were read from the DNA, whereas the V and J calls and clone size are those reported in that table. The sample lists a few hundred thousand clones; 85% to 90% were seen once. V was pared by 0 bases and J by 3 bases, with 5 bases of the junction left unmatched. The germline CDR1 and CDR2 sequences are SGHTA and FQGNSA. This CDR3 region has 15 residues.

The sequence was collected from a woman in her fifties or sixties with COVID-19, enrolled during active disease. The sequenced material came from peripheral blood. The chain employs TRBV7-2 and TRBJ2-7; TRBD1 agrees at 7 bases. The CDR3 loop is CASSLAGTAYYEQYF. The DNA for the CDR3 is TGTGCCAGCAGCTTAGCGGGGACAGCCTACTACGAGCAGTACTTC.